This paragraph covers one T cell receptor (beta chain) sequence. This record comes from a study of shared clonotypes between healthy human individuals. CDR1 is SNHLY, CDR2 FYNNEI, per germline. Trimming took off 6 bases at V and 6 bases at J, with 14 bases between the two ends. CDR3 length: 14 amino acids. Repertoires were generated with immunoSEQ multiplex PCR, while TCRdb's copy carries only in-frame clones and drops some. The sample records over a million clones, 75% to 80% being singletons. This receptor was identified in a young man in good health. Some clones in this sample may be carry-over from other donors' samples. The specimen sequenced was memory CD4+ T cells from PBMCs. Noted subset: CD45RA-negative fraction. The chain has TRBV2 and TRBJ2-2; no definite D call. CDR3 in amino acids: CASRPGSSPGELFF. In DNA, the CDR3 is TGTGCCAGCAGACCCGGGTCCAGCCCCGGGGAGCTGTTTTTT.